Below, 17 T cell receptor beta chains from the same sample are listed, as sequenced in a study of PD-L1 blockade in urothelial cancer (dated by TCRdb to about 2017). The method was the immunoSEQ multiplex PCR assay. TCRdb took over this immuneACCESS table, retaining in-frame rearrangements with V and J assigned. Such tables are incomplete; in checked studies, under half of the missing clones stem from an unresolved V gene, and the remainder is unexplained. For this sample the table gives around 82,000 clones, of which over 80% were detected only once. The ten largest account for 2% to 2.5% of the sample. The sample's time point label, in plain terms: pretreatment peripheral blood. The specimen comprised PBMCs, sampled around atezolizumab (anti-PD-L1) treatment. The receptors here all came from a man aged 55 to 69 with urothelial cancer.

V usage is TRBV9 and J usage is TRBJ1-2; D call uncertain. CDR3 length: 14 amino acids. The germline CDR1 and CDR2 sequences are SGDLS and YYNGEE. Trimming removed 2 bases from V and 0 bases from J, with 8 bases in between. This chain's CDR3 is CASSVVASNYGYTF. The CDR3 bases are TGTGCCAGCAGCGTGGTAGCGTCTAACTATGGCTACACCTTC.

V and J are TRBV19 and TRBJ1-1; 7 nucleotides match TRBD1. The CDR3 runs 14 residues. Trimming removed 3 bases from V and 6 bases from J; junction bases left unmatched: 7. Per the germline V gene, CDR1 is LNHDA and CDR2 is SQIVND (reference sequence). The CDR3 bases are TGTGCCAGTAGTATGGGGGGCAGGGGGGCTGAAGCTTTCTTT. Amino acid sequence: CASSMGGRGAEAFF.

The chain recombines TRBV7-2 with TRBJ2-3, with TRBD1 as a possible D gene (5 bases). V lost 0 bases, J lost 2 bases, and 15 bases lay in between. The CDR3 totals 17 residues. CDR1 is SGHTA and CDR2 is FQGNSA in the germline V gene. The CDR3: CASSLATAVGHTDTQYF. Here the CDR3 DNA reads TGTGCCAGCAGCTTAGCGACGGCGGTGGGGCACACAGATACGCAGTATTTT.

The chain combines TRBV18 with TRBJ1-6; D not certain. V shed 2 bases and J shed 17 bases, with 10 bases lying between them. This CDR3 is 11 amino acids long. CDR1 is KGHSH, CDR2 LQKENI, per germline. Written as DNA, the CDR3 is TGTGCCAGCTCACCAGGGCAGGTAGTCCACTTT. Encoded protein: CASSPGQVVHF.

The V call is TRBV2, the J call TRBJ1-2; D remains unclear. The CDR3 is 16 residues long. CDR1 and CDR2 from the germline V gene are SNHLY and FYNNEI. V was cut by 7 bases and J by 0 bases, with 18 bases left in between. The CDR3 nucleotides read TGTGCCAGCATTGGAAGACAACTTCGGCCTAACTATGGCTACACCTTC. This translates into CASIGRQLRPNYGYTF.

The rearrangement uses TRBV12-5 and TRBJ1-2, with a possible D match to TRBD1 (6 bases). This CDR3 spans 16 amino acids. CDR1 is LGHNT, CDR2 FRNRAP, per germline. The V end lost 0 bases, the J end lost 2 bases, and 13 bases lay between the germline ends. CDR3 nucleotide sequence: TGTGCTAGTGGTTTGGTACACGGGGGGGCGAACTATGGCTACACCTTC. Translated, it gives CASGLVHGGANYGYTF.

The CDR3: CAIKKTGGEETQYF. The CDR3 DNA reads TGTGCCATCAAAAAGACAGGGGGGGAAGAGACCCAGTACTTC. J is TRBJ2-5 and V is TRBV10-3, with 9 bases matching TRBD1. From germline, CDR1 is ENHRY and CDR2 SYGVKD. V lost 7 bases and J lost 3; bases outside the gene matches: 6. The CDR3 loop spans 14 amino acids.

This rearrangement joins TRBV28 to TRBJ2-5, with 8 nucleotides matching TRBD2. The CDR3 loop spans 16 amino acids. Unmatched junction bases numbered 10, after V lost 3 bases and J lost 4 bases. CDR1 is MDHEN and CDR2 is SYDVKM in the germline V gene. The CDR3 sequence is CASSLGWRGARETQYF. The CDR3 DNA follows: TGTGCCAGCAGTTTGGGTTGGCGGGGGGCGAGAGAGACCCAGTACTTC.

This clone has just one count. The chain recombines TRBV5-4 with TRBJ2-7; the match to TRBD2 covers 11 bases. Germline lookup yields CDR1 SGHNT and CDR2 YYREEE (reference sequence). V lost 2 bases to trimming and J lost 0 bases; unmatched junction nucleotides: 4. This CDR3 has 16 amino acids. The CDR3 reads CASSFFGTSGSYEQYF. The CDR3 nucleotides read TGTGCCAGCAGCTTTTTCGGGACTAGCGGCTCCTACGAGCAGTACTTC.

The V call is TRBV28, the J call TRBJ1-5, with 8 bases that match TRBD1. With V trimmed by 9 bases and J by 3 bases, 10 bases remained unmatched. The germline gives CDR1 MDHEN, CDR2 SYDVKM. The CDR3 runs to 15 residues. The CDR3 loop is CASSGQETYNQPQHF. CDR3 in DNA: TGTGCCAGTTCGGGACAGGAAACCTACAATCAGCCCCAGCATTTT. Combining the CDR3 with reference TRBV28 and TRBJ1-5 gives the whole variable domain DVKVTQSSRYLVKRTGEKVFLECVQDMDHENMFWYRQDPGLGLRLIYFSYDVKMKEKGDIPEGYSVSREKKERFSLILESASTNQTSMYLCASSGQETYNQPQHFGDGTRLSIL.

The rearrangement joins TRBV28 to TRBJ2-7; 7 bases agree with TRBD1. Germline V lookup: CDR1 MDHEN, CDR2 SYDVKM. Unmatched junction bases numbered 7, after V lost 5 bases and J lost 3 bases. CDR3 size: 14 residues. The CDR3 here is CASSTLTGNYEQYF. The CDR3 bases are TGTGCCAGCAGTACGTTGACAGGGAACTACGAGCAGTACTTC.

This rearrangement joins TRBV5-1 to TRBJ2-5, with 8 bases lining up with TRBD2. Germline CDR1 SGHRS, CDR2 YFSETQ. The CDR3 extends over 16 amino acids. Trimming cost V 0 bases and J 2 bases; bases outside gene matches: 6. CDR3 DNA sequence: TGCGCCAGCAGCTTGGCGGGGTCTAGCGGGCAAGAGACCCAGTACTTC. It translates to CASSLAGSSGQETQYF.

This clone was detected only a few times. This chain uses TRBV5-1 with TRBJ2-1; D possibly corresponds to TRBD2 (6 bases). The germline V and J ends were trimmed by 2 bases and 4 bases, with 13 bases remaining between them. Germline V lookup: CDR1 SGHRS, CDR2 YFSETQ. There are 15 residues in the CDR3. CDR3 in amino acids: CASSFTSPGYNEQFF. The CDR3 coding sequence is TGCGCCAGCAGCTTCACTAGCCCGGGGTACAATGAGCAGTTCTTC.

This clone was detected only once. The V gene is TRBV11-3, the J gene TRBJ2-5; 10 bases line up with TRBD2. With V trimmed by 1 base and J by 1 base, 9 bases remained unmatched. Germline V gives CDR1 SGHNT, CDR2 YENEEA. The CDR3 consists of 18 residues. The CDR3 region is CASSLGSSGGPSQETQYF. CDR3 coding DNA: TGTGCCAGCAGCTTAGGCTCTAGCGGGGGCCCGTCCCAAGAGACCCAGTACTTC.

This clone was seen a single time. The chain has TRBV5-1 and TRBJ2-5; 8 bases are shared with TRBD2. Germline V gene lookup returns CDR1 SGHRS and CDR2 YFSETQ. The trim removed 2 bases at V and 4 bases at J, leaving 10 bases unmatched. This CDR3 has 16 residues. The DNA of the CDR3 is TGCGCCAGCAGCTTAGGGGGGCGAGCGGGAGTAGAGACCCAGTACTTC. Residues: CASSLGGRAGVETQYF. Drawing the rest from reference TRBV5-1 and TRBJ2-5, the complete variable domain is KAGVTQTPRYLIKTRGQQVTLSCSPISGHRSVSWYQQTPGQGLQFLFEYFSETQRNKGNFPGRFSGRQFSNSRSEMNVSTLELGDSALYLCASSLGGRAGVETQYFGPGTRLLVL.

The genes are TRBV19 and TRBJ2-7, with 7 bases aligning to TRBD1. The CDR3 covers 14 residues. Trimming cost V 5 bases and J 6 bases; bases outside gene matches: 10. Germline V gene lookup returns CDR1 LNHDA and CDR2 SQIVND (reference sequence). The CDR3 DNA follows: TGTGCCAGTAGTCCTCAGACAGGGTCCGGCGAGCAGTACTTC. Translated: CASSPQTGSGEQYF.

J is TRBJ2-7 and V is TRBV11-3, with 9 bases lining up with TRBD2. The CDR3 covers 16 residues. Per germline, CDR1 SGHNT and CDR2 YENEEA. The V gene end was trimmed by 5 bases and the J gene end by 2 bases; junction bases not matched to a gene: 10. For the CDR3, the DNA is TGTGCCAGCAGCCCGACGACCCTAGCGGGGACCTACGAGCAGTACTTC. Amino acid sequence: CASSPTTLAGTYEQYF.